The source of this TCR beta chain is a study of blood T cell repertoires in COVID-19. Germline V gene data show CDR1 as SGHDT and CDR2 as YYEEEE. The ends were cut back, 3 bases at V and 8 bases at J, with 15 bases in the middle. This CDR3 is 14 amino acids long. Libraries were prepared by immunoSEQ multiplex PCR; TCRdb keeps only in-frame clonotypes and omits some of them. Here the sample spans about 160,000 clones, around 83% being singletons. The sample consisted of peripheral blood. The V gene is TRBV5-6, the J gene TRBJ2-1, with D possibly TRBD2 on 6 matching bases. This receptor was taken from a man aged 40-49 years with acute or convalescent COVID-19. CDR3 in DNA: TGTGCCAGCAGCTCTGCGGGACGATACGATGAGCAGTTCTTC. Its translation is CASSSAGRYDEQFF.